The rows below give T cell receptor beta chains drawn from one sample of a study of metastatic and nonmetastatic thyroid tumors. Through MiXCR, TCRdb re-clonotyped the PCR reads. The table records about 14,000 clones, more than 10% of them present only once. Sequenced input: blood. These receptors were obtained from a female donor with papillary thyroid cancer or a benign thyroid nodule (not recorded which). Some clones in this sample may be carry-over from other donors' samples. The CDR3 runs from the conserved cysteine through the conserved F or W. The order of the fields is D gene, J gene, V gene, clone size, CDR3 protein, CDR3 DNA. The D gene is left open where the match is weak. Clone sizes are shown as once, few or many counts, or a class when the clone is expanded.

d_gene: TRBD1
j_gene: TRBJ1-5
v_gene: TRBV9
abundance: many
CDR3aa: CASSAGTGDQPQHF
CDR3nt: TGTGCCAGCAGCGCGGGGACAGGGGATCAGCCCCAGCATTTT

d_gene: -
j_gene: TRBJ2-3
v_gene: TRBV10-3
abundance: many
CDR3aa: CAISESSREEGATQYF
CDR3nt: TGTGCCATCAGTGAGTCCTCCCGGGAAGAAGGTGCTACGCAGTATTTT

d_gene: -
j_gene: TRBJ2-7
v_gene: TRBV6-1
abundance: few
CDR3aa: CASSLRDSSSHEQYF
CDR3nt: TGTGCCAGCAGTCTACGGGACTCCTCTAGCCACGAGCAGTACTTC

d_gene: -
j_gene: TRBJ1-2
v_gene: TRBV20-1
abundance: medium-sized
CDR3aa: CSARAPVGAYGYTF
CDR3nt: TGCAGTGCTAGAGCCCCCGTGGGGGCCTATGGCTACACCTTC

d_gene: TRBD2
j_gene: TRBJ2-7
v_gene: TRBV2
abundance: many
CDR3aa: CASSATSGRGREQYF
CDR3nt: TGTGCCAGTAGTGCGACTAGCGGGAGGGGTCGGGAGCAGTACTTC

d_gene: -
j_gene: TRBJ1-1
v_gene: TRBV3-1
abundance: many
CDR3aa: CASSQATGLAFF
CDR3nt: TGTGCCAGCAGCCAAGCCACAGGGTTGGCTTTCTTT

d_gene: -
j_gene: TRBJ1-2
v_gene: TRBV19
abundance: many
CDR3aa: CASSIDRGGDYGYTF
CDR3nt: TGTGCCAGTAGTATAGATCGGGGGGGCGACTATGGCTACACCTTC

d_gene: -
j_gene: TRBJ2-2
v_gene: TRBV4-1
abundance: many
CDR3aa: CASSQESYTGELFF
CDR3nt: TGCGCCAGCAGCCAAGAATCCTACACCGGGGAGCTGTTTTTT

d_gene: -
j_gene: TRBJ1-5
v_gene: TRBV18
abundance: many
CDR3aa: CASSPFNQPQHF
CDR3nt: TGTGCCAGCTCACCTTTCAATCAGCCCCAGCATTTT

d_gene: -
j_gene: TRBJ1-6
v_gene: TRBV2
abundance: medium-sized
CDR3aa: CASTGGPRSSPLHF
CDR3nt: TGTGCCAGCACTGGCGGTCCACGGTCTTCACCCCTCCACTTT

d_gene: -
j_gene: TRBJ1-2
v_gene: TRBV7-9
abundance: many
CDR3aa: CASSPHNGGYTF
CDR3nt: TGTGCCAGCAGCCCTCATAATGGTGGCTACACCTTC

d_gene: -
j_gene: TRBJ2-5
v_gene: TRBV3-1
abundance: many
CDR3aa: CASSQGPQETQYF
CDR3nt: TGTGCCAGCAGCCAAGGTCCTCAAGAGACCCAGTACTTC

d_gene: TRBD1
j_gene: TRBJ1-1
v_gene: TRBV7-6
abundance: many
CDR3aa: CASSLGTGTYTEAFF
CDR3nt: TGTGCCAGCAGCTTAGGGACAGGGACTTACACTGAAGCTTTCTTT